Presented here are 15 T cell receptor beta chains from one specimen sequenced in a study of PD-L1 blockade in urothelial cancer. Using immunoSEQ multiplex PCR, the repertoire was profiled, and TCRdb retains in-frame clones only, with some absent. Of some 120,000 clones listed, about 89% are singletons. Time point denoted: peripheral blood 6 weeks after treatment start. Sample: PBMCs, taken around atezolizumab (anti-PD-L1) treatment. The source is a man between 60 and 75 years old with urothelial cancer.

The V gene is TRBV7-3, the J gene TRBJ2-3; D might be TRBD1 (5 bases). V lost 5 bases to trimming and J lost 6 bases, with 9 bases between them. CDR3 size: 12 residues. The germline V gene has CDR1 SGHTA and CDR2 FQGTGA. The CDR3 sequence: CASSPPGDTQYF. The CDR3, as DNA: TGTGCCAGCAGCCCCCCAGGGGATACGCAGTATTTT. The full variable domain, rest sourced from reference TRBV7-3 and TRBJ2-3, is GAGVSQTPSNKVTEKGKYVELRCDPISGHTALYWYRQSLGQGPEFLIYFQGTGAADDSGLPNDRFFAVRPEGSVSTLKIQRTERGDSAVYLCASSPPGDTQYFGPGTRLTVL.

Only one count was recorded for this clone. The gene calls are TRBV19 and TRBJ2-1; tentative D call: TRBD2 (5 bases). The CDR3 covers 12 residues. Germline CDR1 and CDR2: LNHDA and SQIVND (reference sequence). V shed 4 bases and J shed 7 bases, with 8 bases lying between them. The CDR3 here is CASSSGWNEQFF. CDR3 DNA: TGTGCCAGTAGTAGCGGGTGGAATGAGCAGTTCTTC.

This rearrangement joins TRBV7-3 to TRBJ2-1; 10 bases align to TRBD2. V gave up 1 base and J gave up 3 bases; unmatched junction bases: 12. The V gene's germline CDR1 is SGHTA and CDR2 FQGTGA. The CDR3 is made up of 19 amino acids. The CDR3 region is CASSLRGLAEPQIYNEQFF. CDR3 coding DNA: TGTGCCAGCAGCTTAAGAGGACTAGCGGAACCACAAATCTACAATGAGCAGTTCTTC.

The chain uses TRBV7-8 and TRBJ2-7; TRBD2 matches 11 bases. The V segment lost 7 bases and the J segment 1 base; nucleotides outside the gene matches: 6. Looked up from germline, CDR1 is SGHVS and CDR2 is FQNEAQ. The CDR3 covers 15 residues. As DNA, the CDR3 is TGTGCCAGCAACCTGGGACTAGCGGTATCCTACGAGCAGTACTTC. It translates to CASNLGLAVSYEQYF.

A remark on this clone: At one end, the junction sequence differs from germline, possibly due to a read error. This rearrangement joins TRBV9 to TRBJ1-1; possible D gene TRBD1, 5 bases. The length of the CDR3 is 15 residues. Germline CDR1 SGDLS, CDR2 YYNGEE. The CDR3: CASSVGWAGNAEAFF. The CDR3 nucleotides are TGTGCCAGCAGCGTAGGGTGGGCAGGGAACGCTGAAGCTTTCTTT. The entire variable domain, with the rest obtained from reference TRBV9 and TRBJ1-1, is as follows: DSGVTQTPKHLITATGQRVTLRCSPRSGDLSVYWYQQSLDQGLQFLIQYYNGEERAKGNILERFSAQQFPDLHSELNLSSLELGDSALYFCASSVGWAGNAEAFFGQGTRLTVV.

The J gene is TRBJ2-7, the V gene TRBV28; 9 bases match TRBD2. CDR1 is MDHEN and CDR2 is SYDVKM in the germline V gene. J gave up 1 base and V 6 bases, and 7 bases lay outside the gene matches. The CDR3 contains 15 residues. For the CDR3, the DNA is TGTGCCAGCAGGCCCCCAGCGGGAGGATCCTACGAGCAGTACTTC. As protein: CASRPPAGGSYEQYF.

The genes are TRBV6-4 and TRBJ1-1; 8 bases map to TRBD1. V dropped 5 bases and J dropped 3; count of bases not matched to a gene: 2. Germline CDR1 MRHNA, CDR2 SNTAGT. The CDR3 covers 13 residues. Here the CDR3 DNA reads TGTGCCAGCAGTCCGGACAGGGACACTGAAGCTTTCTTT. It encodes CASSPDRDTEAFF.

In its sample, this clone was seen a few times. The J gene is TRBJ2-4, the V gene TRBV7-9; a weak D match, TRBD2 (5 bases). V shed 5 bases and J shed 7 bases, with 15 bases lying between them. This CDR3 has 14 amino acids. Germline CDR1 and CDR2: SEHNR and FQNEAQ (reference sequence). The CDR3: CASSPSRGFNIQYF. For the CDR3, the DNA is TGTGCCAGCAGCCCGTCACGAGGGTTTAACATTCAGTACTTC.

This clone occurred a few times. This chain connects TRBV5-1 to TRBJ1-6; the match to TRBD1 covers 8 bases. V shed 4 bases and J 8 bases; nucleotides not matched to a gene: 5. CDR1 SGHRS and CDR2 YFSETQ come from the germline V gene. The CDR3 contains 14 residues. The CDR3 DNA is TGCGCCAGCAGCGTAACAGGGGGTGATTCACCCCTCCACTTT. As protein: CASSVTGGDSPLHF.

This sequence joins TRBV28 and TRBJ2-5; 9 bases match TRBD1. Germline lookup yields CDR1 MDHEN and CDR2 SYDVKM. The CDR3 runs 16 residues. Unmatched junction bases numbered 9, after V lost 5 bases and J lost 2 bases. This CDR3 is CASSRGPGQGQETQYF. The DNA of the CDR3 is TGTGCCAGCAGTCGGGGACCGGGACAGGGTCAAGAGACCCAGTACTTC. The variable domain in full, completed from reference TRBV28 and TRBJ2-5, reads DVKVTQSSRYLVKRTGEKVFLECVQDMDHENMFWYRQDPGLGLRLIYFSYDVKMKEKGDIPEGYSVSREKKERFSLILESASTNQTSMYLCASSRGPGQGQETQYFGPGTRLLVL.

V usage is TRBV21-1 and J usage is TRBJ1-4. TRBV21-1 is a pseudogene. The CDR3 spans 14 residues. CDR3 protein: CASSTRAGDEKLFF. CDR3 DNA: TGTGCCAGCAGCACAAGGGCCGGGGATGAAAAACTGTTTTTT.

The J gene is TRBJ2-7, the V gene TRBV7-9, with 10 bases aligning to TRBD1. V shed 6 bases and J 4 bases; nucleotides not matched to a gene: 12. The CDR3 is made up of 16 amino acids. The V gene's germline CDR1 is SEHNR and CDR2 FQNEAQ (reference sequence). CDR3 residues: CASSSNPGQGTYEQYF. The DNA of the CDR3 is TGTGCCAGCAGTTCAAACCCGGGACAGGGGACGTACGAGCAGTACTTC.

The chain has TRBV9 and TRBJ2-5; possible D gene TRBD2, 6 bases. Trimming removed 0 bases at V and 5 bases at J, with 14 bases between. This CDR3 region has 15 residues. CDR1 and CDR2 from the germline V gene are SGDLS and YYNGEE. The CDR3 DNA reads TGTGCCAGCAGCGTAGCCCCATATGCGGGGGAGACCCAGTACTTC. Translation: CASSVAPYAGETQYF.

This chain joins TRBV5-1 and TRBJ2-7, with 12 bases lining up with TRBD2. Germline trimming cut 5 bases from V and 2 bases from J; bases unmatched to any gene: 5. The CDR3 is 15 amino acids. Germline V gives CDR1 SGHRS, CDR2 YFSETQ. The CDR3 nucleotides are TGCGCCAGCAGACAGGGACTAGCGGGCCCCTACGAGCAGTACTTC. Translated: CASRQGLAGPYEQYF. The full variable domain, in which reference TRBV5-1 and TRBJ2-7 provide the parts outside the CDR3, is KAGVTQTPRYLIKTRGQQVTLSCSPISGHRSVSWYQQTPGQGLQFLFEYFSETQRNKGNFPGRFSGRQFSNSRSEMNVSTLELGDSALYLCASRQGLAGPYEQYFGPGTRLTVT.

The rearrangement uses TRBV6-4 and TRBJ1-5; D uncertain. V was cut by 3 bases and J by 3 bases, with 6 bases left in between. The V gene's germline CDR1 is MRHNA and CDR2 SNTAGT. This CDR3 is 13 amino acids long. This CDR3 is CASSEYYNQPQHF. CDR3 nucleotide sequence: TGTGCCAGCAGTGAATATTACAATCAGCCCCAGCATTTT.